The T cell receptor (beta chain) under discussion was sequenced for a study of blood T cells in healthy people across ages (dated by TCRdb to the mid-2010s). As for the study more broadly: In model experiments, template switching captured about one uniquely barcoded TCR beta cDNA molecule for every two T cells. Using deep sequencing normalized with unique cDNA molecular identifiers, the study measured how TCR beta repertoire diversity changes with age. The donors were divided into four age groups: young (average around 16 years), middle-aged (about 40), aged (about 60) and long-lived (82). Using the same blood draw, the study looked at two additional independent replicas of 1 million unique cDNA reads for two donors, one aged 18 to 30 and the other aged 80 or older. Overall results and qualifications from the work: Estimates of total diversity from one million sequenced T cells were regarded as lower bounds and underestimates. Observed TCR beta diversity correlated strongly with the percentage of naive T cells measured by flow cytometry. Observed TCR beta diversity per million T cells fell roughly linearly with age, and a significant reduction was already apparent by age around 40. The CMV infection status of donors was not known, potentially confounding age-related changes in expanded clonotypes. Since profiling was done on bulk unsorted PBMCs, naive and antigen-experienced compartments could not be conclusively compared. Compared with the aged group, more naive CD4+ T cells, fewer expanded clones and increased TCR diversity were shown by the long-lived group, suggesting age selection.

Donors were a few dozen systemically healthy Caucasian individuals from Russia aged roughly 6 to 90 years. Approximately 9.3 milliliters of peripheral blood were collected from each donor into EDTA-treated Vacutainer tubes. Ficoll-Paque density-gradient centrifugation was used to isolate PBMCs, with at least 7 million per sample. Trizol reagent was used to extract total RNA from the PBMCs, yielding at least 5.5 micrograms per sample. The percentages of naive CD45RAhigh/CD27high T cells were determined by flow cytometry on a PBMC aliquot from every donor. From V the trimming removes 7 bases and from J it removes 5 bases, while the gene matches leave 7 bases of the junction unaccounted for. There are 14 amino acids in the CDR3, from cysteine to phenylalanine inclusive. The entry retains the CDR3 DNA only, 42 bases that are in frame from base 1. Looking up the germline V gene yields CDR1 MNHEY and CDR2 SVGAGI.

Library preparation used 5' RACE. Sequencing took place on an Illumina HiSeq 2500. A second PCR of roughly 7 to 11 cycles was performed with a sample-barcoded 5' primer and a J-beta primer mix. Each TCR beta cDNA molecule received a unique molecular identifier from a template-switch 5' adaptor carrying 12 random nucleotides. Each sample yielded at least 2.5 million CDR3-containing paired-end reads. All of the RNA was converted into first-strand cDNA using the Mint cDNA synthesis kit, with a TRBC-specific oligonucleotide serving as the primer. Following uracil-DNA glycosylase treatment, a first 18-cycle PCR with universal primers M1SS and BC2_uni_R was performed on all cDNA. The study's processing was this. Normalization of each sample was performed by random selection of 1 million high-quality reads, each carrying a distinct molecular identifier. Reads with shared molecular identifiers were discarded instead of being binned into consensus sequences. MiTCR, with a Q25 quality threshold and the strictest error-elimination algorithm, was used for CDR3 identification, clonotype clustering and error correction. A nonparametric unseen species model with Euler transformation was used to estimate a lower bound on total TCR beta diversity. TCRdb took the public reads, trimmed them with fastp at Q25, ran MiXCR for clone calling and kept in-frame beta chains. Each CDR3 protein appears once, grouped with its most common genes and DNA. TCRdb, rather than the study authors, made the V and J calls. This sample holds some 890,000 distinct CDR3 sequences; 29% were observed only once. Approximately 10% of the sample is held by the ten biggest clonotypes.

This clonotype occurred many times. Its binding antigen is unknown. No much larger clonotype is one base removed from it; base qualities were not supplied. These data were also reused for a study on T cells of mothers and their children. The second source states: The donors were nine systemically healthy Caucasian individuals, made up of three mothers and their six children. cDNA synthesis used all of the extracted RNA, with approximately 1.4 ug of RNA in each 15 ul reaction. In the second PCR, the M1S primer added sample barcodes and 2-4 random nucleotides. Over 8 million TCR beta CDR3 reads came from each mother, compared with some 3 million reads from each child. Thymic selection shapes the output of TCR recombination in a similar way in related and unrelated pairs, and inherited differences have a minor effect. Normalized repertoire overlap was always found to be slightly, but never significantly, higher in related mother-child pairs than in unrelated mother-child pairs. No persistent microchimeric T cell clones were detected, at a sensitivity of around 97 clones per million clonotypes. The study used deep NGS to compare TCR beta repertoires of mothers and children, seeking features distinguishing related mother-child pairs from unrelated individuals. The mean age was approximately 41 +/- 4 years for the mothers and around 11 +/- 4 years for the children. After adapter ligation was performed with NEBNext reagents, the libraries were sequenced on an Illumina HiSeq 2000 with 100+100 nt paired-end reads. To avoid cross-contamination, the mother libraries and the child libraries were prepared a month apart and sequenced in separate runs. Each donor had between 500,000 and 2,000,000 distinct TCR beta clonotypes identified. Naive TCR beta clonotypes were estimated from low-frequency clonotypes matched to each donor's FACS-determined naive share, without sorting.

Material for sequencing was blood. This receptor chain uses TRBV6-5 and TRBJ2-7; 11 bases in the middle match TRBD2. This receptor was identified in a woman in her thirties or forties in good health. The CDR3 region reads CASTSSGGSDEQYF. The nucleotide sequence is TGTGCCAGCACCTCTAGCGGGGGGTCCGACGAGCAGTACTTC.